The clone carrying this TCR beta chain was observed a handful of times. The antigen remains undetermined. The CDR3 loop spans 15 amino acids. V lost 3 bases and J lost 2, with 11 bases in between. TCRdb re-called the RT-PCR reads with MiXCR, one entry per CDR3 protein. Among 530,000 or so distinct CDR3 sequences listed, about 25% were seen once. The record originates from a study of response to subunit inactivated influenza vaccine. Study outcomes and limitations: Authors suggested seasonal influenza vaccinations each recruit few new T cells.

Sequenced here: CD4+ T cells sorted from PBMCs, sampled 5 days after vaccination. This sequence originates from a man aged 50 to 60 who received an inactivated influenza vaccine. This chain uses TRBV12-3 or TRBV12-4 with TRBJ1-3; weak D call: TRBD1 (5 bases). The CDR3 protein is CASSFFQGTGNTIYF. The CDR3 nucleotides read TGTGCCAGCAGTTTTTTTCAGGGAACTGGAAACACCATATATTTT.